These 7 T cell receptor beta chains were sequenced from one sample in a study of identical twins. TCRdb independently ran MiXCR on the 5' RACE reads; one entry per CDR3 protein. The repertoire holds about 480,000 distinct CDR3 sequences, with around 14% as singletons. This same sample was also part of a study on yellow fever vaccine responses in identical twins.

The sample was CD4+ T cells sorted from blood. Receptors were obtained from a woman aged 18-29 years in good health.

There are a few counts of this clonotype. The chain uses TRBV6-1 and TRBJ2-6, with D tentatively TRBD1 or TRBD2 (6 bases each). The CDR3 runs 15 residues. The ends were cut back, 7 bases at V and 1 base at J, with 11 bases in the middle. Germline CDR1 MNHNS, CDR2 SASEGT. CDR3 sequence reads: CASTRGGSGANVLTF. The CDR3 DNA is TGTGCCAGCACCAGGGGAGGTTCTGGGGCCAACGTCCTGACTTTC.

This clonotype was recorded a few times. The V call is TRBV7-6, the J call TRBJ2-3, with 9 positions matching TRBD2. The CDR3 is 16 residues long. V dropped 3 bases and J dropped 2; count of bases not matched to a gene: 6. From germline, CDR1 is SGHVS and CDR2 FNYEAQ. The CDR3 DNA is TGTGCCAGCAGCTTGGGGGCTAGCGGGACCACAGATACGCAGTATTTT. It yields the protein CASSLGASGTTDTQYF.

This clonotype was recorded many times. The rearrangement joins TRBV7-2 to TRBJ2-5; D remains ambiguous. There are 12 residues in the CDR3. In germline, CDR1 is SGHTA, CDR2 FQGNSA. The V end lost 5 bases, the J end lost 5 bases, and 9 bases lay between the germline ends. CDR3 in DNA: TGTGCCAGCAGCCTGCGTCGGGAGACCCAGTACTTC. This encodes CASSLRRETQYF.

This clonotype was observed many times. The chain uses TRBV7-9 and TRBJ2-5; a weak D match, TRBD2 (6 bases). V gave up 5 bases and J gave up 2 bases, with 12 bases separating them. This CDR3 is built from 14 residues. CDR1 SEHNR and CDR2 FQNEAQ come from the germline V gene (reference sequence). CDR3 DNA: TGTGCCAGCAGCCCTTCGCGGGGTCAAGAGACCCAGTACTTC. Translation: CASSPSRGQETQYF.

This clonotype was counted between two and nine times. The V and J genes are TRBV20-1 and TRBJ2-1; either TRBD1 or TRBD2 may supply D (5 bases each). Germline V gives CDR1 DFQATT, CDR2 SNEGSKA (reference sequence). The CDR3 is 15 residues long. The V and J ends lost 6 bases and 10 bases respectively, with 25 bases between them. The chain's CDR3 is CSAPRGASPKQEQFF. In nucleotides, the CDR3 is TGCAGTGCCCCCCGGGGCGCGAGCCCAAAACAGGAGCAGTTCTTC.

This chain uses TRBV12-3 or TRBV12-4 with TRBJ2-2; possible D gene TRBD2, 5 bases. Between the trimmed V and J ends, which lost 8 bases and 1 base, there was a span of 14 bases. The CDR3 has 15 residues. Here the CDR3 DNA reads TGTGCCAGCGGGAAAGGACTCATGAACACCGGGGAGCTGTTTTTT. This gives the protein CASGKGLMNTGELFF.

This clonotype was picked up many times. This sequence joins TRBV12-3 or TRBV12-4 and TRBJ2-1; 9 bases line up with TRBD2. This CDR3 is built from 15 residues. With 3 bases clipped from V and 8 bases from J, the junction kept 8 bases outside the gene matches. The CDR3 DNA follows: TGTGCCAGCAGTTTTGAGGGTCTAGCGGGATATGAGCAGTTCTTC. Amino acids: CASSFEGLAGYEQFF.